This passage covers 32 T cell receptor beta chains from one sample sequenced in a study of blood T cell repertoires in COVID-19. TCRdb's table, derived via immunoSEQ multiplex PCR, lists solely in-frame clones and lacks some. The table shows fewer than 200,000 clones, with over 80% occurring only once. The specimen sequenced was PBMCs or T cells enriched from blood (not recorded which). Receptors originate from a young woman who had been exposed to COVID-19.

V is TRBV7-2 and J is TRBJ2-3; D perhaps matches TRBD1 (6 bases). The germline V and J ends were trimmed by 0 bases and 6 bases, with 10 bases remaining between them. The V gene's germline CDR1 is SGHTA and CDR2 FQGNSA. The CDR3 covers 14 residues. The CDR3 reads CASSLAGQSDTQYF. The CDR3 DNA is TGTGCCAGCAGCTTAGCCGGACAGTCGGATACGCAGTATTTT.

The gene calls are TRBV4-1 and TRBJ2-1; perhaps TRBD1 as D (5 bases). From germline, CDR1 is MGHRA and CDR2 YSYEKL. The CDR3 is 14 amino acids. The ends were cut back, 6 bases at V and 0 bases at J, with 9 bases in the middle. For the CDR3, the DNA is TGCGCCAGCAGACAGGTTAGCTCCTACAATGAGCAGTTCTTC. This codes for CASRQVSSYNEQFF.

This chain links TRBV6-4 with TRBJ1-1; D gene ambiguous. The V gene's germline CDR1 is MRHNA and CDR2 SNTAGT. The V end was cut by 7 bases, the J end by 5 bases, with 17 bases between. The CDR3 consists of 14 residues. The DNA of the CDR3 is TGTGCCAGCACCCCCGTTCCCCCCCAGACTGAAGCTTTCTTT. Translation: CASTPVPPQTEAFF.

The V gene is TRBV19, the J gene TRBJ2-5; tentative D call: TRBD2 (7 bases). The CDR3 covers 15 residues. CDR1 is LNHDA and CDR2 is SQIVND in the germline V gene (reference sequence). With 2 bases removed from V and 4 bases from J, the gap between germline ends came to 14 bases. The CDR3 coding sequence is TGTGCCAGTAGTATATGGGGGGGGGCCTCAGAGACCCAGTACTTC. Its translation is CASSIWGGASETQYF.

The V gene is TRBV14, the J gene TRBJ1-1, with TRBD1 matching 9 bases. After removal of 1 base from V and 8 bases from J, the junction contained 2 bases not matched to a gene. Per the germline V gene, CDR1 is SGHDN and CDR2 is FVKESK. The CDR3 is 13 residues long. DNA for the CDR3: TGTGCCAGCAGCCAAGTGGGGACAGGGGAAGCTTTCTTT. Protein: CASSQVGTGEAFF.

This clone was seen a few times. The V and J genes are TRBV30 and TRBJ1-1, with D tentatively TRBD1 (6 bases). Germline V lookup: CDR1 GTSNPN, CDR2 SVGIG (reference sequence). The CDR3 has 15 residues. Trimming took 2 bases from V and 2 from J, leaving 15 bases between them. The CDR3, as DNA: TGTGCCTGGAGTAGTTGGGGGGGGCAAAACACTGAAGCTTTCTTT. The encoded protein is CAWSSWGGQNTEAFF. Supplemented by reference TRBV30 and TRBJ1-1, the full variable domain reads SQTIHQWPATLVQPVGSPLSLECTVEGTSNPNLYWYRQAAGRGLQLLFYSVGIGQISSEVPQNLSASRPQDRQFILSSKKLLLSDSGFYLCAWSSWGGQNTEAFFGQGTRLTVV.

CDR3 region: CASSSFGAGGDTDTQYF. The CDR3 bases are TGTGCCAGCAGCTCCTTCGGAGCGGGGGGAGACACAGATACGCAGTATTTT. V usage is TRBV5-4 and J usage is TRBJ2-3, with TRBD2 matching over 9 bases. The CDR3 is 17 amino acids. Germline CDR1 SGHNT, CDR2 YYREEE (reference sequence). The ends lost 3 bases at V and 2 bases at J; junction bases unmatched: 10.

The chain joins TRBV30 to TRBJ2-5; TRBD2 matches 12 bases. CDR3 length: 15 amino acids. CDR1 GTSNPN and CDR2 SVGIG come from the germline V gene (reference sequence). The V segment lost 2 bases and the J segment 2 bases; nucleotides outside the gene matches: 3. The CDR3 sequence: CAWSTGLAGQETQYF. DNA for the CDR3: TGTGCCTGGAGTACCGGACTAGCGGGGCAAGAGACCCAGTACTTC.

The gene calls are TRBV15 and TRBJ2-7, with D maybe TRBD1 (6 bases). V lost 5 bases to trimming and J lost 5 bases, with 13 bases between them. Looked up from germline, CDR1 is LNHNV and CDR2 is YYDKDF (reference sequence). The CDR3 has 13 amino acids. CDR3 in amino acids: CATSPEGVHEQYF. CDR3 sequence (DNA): TGTGCCACCAGCCCTGAGGGGGTCCACGAGCAGTACTTC.

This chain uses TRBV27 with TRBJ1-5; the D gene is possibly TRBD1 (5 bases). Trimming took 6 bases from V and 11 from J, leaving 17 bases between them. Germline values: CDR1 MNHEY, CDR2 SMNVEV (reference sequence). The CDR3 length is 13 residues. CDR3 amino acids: CASSGRTSGAQHF. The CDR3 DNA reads TGTGCCAGCAGCGGACGGACTTCGGGGGCCCAGCATTTT.

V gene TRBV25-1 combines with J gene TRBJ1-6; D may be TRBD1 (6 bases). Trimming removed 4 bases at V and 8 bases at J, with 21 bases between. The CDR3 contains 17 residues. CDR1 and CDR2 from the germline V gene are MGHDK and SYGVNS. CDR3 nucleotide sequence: TGTGCCAGCAGTGGAAGACAGGCCTCCAACCTTCATTCACCCCTCCACTTT. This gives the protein CASSGRQASNLHSPLHF.

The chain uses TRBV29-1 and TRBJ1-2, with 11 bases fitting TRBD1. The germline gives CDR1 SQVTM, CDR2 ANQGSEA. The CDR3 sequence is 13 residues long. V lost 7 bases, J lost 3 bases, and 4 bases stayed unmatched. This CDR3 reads CSATGQGDYGYTF. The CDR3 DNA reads TGCAGCGCCACGGGACAGGGGGACTATGGCTACACCTTC.

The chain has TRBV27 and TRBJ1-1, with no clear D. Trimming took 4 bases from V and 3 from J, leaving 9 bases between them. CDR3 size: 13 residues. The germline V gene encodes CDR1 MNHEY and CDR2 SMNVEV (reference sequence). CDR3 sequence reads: CASSSTQYTEAFF. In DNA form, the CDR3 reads TGTGCCAGCAGTTCGACACAATACACTGAAGCTTTCTTT.

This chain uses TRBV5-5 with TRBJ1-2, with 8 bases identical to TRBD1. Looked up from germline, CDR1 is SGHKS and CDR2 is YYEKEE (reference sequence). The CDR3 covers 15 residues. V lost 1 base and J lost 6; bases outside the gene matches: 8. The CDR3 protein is CASSLMRTGRDGYTF. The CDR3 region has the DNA TGTGCCAGCAGCTTGATGAGGACAGGGAGGGATGGCTACACCTTC.

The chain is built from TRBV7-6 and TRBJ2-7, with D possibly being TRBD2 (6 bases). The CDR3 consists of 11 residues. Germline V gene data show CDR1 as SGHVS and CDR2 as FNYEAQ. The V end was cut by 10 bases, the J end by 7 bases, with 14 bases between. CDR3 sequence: CATSPGREQYF. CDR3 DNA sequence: TGTGCCACTTCCCCGGGGAGGGAGCAGTACTTC.

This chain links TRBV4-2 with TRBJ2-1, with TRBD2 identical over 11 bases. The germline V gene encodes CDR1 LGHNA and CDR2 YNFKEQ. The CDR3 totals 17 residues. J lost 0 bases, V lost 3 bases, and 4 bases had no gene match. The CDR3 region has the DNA TGTGCCAGCAGCCAGCTAGCGGGGGGACGCTCCTACAATGAGCAGTTCTTC. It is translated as CASSQLAGGRSYNEQFF.

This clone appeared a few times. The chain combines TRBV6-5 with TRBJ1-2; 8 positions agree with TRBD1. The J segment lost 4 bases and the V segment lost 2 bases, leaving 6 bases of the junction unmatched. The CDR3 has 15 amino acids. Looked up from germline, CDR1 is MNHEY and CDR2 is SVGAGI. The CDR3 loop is CASSYRGQGVYGYTF. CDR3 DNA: TGTGCCAGCAGTTACCGAGGACAGGGAGTCTATGGCTACACCTTC.

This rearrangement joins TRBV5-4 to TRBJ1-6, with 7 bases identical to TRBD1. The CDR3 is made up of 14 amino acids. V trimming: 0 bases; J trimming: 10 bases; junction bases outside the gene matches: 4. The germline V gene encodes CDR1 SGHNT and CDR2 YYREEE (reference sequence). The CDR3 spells CASSLVGGRSPLHF. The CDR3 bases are TGTGCCAGCAGCTTGGTAGGGGGCAGGTCACCCCTCCACTTT. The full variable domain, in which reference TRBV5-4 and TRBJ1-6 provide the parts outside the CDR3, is ETGVTQSPTHLIKTRGQQVTLRCSSQSGHNTVSWYQQALGQGPQFIFQYYREEENGRGNFPPRFSGLQFPNYSSELNVNALELDDSALYLCASSLVGGRSPLHFGNGTRLTVT.

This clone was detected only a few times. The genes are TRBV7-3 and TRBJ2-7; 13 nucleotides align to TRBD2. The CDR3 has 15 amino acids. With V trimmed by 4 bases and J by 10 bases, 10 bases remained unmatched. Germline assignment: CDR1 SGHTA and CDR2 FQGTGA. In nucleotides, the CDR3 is TGTGCCAGCAGCTCCGCCGCGGGACTAGCGGGGCGTCAGTACTTC. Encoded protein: CASSSAAGLAGRQYF.

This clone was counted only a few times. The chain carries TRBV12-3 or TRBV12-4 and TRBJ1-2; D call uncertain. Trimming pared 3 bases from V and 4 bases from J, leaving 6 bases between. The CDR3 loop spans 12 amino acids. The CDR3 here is CASSFSVYGYTF. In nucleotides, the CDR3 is TGTGCCAGCAGTTTTTCTGTCTATGGCTACACCTTC.

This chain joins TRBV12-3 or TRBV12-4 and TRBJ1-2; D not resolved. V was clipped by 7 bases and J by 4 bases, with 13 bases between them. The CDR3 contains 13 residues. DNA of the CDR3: TGTGCCAGCACTGAAGGGAGCAGCTATGGCTACACCTTC. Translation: CASTEGSSYGYTF.

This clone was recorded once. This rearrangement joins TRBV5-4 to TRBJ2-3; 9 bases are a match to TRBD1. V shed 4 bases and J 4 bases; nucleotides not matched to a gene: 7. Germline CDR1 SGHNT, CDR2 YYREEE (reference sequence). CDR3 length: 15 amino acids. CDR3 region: CASSPGQGRSDTQYF. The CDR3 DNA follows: TGTGCCAGCAGCCCCGGACAGGGGAGATCAGATACGCAGTATTTT.

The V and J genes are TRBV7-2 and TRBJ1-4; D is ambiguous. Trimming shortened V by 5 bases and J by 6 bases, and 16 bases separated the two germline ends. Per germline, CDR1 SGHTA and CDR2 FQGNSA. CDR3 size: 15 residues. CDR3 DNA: TGTGCCAGCAGCCCAGCGGCAGGTTGGGATGAAAAACTGTTTTTT. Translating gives CASSPAAGWDEKLFF.

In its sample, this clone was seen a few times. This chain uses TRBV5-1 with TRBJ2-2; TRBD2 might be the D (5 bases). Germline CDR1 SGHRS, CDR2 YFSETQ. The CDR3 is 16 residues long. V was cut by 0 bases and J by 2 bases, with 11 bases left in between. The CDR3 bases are TGCGCCAGCAGCTTGGGCCGGACTCGAAACACCGGGGAGCTGTTTTTT. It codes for CASSLGRTRNTGELFF.

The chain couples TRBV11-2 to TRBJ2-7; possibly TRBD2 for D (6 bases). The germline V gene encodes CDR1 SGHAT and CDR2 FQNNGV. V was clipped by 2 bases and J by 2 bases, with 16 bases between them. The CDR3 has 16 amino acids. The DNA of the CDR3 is TGTGCCAGCAGCTTAAGGACGCGGGGTTCAACCTACGAGCAGTACTTC. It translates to CASSLRTRGSTYEQYF.

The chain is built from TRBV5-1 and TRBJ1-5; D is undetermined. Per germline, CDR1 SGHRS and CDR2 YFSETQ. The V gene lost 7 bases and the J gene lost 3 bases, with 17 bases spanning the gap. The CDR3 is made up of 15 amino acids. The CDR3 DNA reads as TGCGCCAGCTCGAGGGAAGGAGTTGACAATCAGCCCCAGCATTTT. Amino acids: CASSREGVDNQPQHF. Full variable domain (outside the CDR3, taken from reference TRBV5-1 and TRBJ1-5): KAGVTQTPRYLIKTRGQQVTLSCSPISGHRSVSWYQQTPGQGLQFLFEYFSETQRNKGNFPGRFSGRQFSNSRSEMNVSTLELGDSALYLCASSREGVDNQPQHFGDGTRLSIL.

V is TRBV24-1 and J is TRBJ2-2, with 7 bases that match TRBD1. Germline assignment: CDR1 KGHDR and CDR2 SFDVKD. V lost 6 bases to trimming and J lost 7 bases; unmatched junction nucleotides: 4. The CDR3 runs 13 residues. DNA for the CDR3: TGTGCCACCAGTCGGACAGGCCGCGGGGAGCTGTTTTTT. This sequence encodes CATSRTGRGELFF.

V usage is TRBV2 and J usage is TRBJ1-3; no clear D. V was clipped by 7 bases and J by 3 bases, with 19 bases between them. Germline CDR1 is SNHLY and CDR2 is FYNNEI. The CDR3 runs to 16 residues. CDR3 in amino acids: CASTPGERVVGNTIYF. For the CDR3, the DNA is TGTGCCAGCACTCCCGGGGAAAGGGTTGTTGGAAACACCATATATTTT.

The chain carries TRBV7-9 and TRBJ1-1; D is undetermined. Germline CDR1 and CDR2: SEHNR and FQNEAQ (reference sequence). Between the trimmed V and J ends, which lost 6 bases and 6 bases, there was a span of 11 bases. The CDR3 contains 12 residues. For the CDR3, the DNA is TGTGCCAGCAGTCCCCCAGTGGCTGAAGCTTTCTTT. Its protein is CASSPPVAEAFF. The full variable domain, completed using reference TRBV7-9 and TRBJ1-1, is DTGVSQNPRHKITKRGQNVTFRCDPISEHNRLYWYRQTLGQGPEFLTYFQNEAQLEKSRLLSDRFSAERPKGSFSTLEIQRTEQGDSAMYLCASSPPVAEAFFGQGTRLTVV.

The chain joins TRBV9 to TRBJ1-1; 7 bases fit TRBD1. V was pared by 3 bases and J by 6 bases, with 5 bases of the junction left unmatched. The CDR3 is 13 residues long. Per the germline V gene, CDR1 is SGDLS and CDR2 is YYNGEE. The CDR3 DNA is TGTGCCAGCAGCGAGGGACAGAGAGCTGAAGCTTTCTTT. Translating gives CASSEGQRAEAFF.

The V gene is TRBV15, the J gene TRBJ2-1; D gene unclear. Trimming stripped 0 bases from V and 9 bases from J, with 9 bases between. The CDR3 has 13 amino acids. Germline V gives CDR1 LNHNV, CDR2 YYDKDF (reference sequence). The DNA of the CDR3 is TGTGCCACCAGCAGAGATCGCGTTCCTGAGCAGTTCTTC. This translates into CATSRDRVPEQFF.

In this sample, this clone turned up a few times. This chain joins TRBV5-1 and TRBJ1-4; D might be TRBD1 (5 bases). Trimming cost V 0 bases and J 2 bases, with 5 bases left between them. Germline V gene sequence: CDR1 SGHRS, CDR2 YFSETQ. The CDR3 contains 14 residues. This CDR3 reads CASSLAGTNEKLFF. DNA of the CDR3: TGCGCCAGCAGCTTGGCAGGGACTAATGAAAAACTGTTTTTT.